The 2 T cell receptor beta chains below were found in one sample sequenced in a study of shared clonotypes between healthy human individuals. Profiled with immunoSEQ multiplex PCR; TCRdb holds only in-frame clones, not every one. The sample yields some 900,000 clones, 76% seen once. Material for sequencing was memory CD4+ T cells sorted from blood. Subset meaning: CD45RA-negative fraction. All receptors come from a man younger than 35 in good health.

V is TRBV30 and J is TRBJ2-1, with 13 bases that match TRBD2. Per germline, CDR1 GTSNPN and CDR2 SVGIG (reference sequence). Unmatched junction bases numbered 13, after V lost 1 base and J lost 1 base. The CDR3 sequence is 20 residues long. CDR3 nucleotides: TGTGCCTGGAGTGGGCTGCGCGGACTAGCGGGAGAAGGGTCCTACAATGAGCAGTTCTTC. Amino acids: CAWSGLRGLAGEGSYNEQFF.

J is TRBJ1-1 and V is TRBV7-9; D is uncertain. The germline V gene has CDR1 SEHNR and CDR2 FQNEAQ (reference sequence). There are 12 residues in the CDR3. Trimming pared 5 bases from V and 8 bases from J, leaving 12 bases between. The CDR3 sequence is CASSDRELEAFF. CDR3 in DNA: TGTGCCAGCAGCGACCGGGAGCTCGAAGCTTTCTTT.